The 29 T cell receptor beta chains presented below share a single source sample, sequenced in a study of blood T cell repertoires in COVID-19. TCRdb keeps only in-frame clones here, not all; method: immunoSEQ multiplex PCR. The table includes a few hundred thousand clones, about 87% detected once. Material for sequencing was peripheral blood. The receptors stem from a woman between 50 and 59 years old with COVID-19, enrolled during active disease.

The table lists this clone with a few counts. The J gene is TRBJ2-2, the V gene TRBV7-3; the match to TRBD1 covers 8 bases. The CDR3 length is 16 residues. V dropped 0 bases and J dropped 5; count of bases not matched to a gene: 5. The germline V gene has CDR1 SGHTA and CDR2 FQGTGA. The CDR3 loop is CASSLTGGQGTGELFF. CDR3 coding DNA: TGTGCCAGCAGCTTAACGGGAGGACAGGGTACCGGGGAGCTGTTTTTT.

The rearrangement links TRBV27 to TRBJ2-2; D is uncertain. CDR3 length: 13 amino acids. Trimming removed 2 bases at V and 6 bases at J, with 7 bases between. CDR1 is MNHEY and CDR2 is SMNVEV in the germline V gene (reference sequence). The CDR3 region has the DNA TGTGCCAGCAGTTTACAGGCCGCCGGGGAGCTGTTTTTT. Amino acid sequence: CASSLQAAGELFF.

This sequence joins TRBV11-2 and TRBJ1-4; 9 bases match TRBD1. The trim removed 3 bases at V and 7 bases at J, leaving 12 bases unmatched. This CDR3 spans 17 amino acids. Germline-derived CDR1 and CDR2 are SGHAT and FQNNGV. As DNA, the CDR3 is TGTGCCAGCAGCTTTTTCTCCGGGACAGGGAGGGGTGAAAAACTGTTTTTT. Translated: CASSFFSGTGRGEKLFF. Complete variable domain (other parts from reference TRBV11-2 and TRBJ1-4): EAGVAQSPRYKIIEKRQSVAFWCNPISGHATLYWYQQILGQGPKLLIQFQNNGVVDDSQLPKDRFSAERLKGVDSTLKIQPAKLEDSAVYLCASSFFSGTGRGEKLFFGSGTQLSVL.

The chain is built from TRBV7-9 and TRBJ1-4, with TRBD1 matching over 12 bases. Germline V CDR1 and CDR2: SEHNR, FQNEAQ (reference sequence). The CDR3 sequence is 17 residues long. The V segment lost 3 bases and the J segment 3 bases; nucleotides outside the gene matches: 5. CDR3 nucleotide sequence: TGTGCCAGCAGCTTGGGACAGGGGGCGCGGGCTAATGAAAAACTGTTTTTT. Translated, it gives CASSLGQGARANEKLFF.

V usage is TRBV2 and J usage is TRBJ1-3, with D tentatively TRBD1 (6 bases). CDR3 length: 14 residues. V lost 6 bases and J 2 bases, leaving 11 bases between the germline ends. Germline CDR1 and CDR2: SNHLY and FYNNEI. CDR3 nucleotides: TGTGCCAGCAGGGACTGGACAGCTGGAAACACCATATATTTT. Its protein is CASRDWTAGNTIYF.

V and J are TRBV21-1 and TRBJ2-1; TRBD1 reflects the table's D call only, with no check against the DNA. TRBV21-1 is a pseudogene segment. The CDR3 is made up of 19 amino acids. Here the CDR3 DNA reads TGTGCCGTTCCCCTCCCGGACAGGGACCATGAGAAGGTCTACAATGAGCAGTTCTTC. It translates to CAVPLPDRDHEKVYNEQFF.

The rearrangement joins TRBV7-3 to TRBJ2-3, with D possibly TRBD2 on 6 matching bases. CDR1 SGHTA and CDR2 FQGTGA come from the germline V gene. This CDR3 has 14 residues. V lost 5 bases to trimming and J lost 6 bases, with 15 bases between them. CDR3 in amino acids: CASSRGRTKDTQYF. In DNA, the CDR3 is TGTGCCAGCAGCCGGGGACGGACTAAGGATACGCAGTATTTT.

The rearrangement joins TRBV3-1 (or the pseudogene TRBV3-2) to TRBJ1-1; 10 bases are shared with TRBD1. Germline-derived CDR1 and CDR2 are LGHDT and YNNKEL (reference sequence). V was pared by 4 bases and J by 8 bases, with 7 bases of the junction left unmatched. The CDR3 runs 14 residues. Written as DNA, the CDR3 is TGTGCCAGCAGCCCTATTGGACAGGGGGAAGAAGCTTTCTTT. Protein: CASSPIGQGEEAFF.

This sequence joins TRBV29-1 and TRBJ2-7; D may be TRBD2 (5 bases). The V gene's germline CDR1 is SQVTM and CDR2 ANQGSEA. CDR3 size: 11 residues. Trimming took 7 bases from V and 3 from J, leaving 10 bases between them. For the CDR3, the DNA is TGCAGCGGACTAAGAAACTACGAGCAGTACTTC. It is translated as CSGLRNYEQYF.

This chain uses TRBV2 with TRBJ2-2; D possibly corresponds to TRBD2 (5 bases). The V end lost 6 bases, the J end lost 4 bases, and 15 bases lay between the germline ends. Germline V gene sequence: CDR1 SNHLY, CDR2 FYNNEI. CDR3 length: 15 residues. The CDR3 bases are TGTGCCAGCAGCGCGGAGGTGGGTGGCACCGGGGAGCTGTTTTTT. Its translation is CASSAEVGGTGELFF.

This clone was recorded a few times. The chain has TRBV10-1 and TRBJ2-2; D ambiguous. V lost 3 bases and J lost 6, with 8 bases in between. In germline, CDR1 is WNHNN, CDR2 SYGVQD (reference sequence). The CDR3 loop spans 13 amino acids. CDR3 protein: CASSDSIPGELFF. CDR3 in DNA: TGCGCCAGCAGTGACAGTATTCCCGGGGAGCTGTTTTTT.

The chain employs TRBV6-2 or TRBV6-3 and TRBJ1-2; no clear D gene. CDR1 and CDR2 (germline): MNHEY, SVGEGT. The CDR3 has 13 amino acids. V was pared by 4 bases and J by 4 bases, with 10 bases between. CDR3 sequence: CASSSLNTYGYTF. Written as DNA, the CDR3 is TGTGCCAGCAGTTCCTTGAACACCTATGGCTACACCTTC.

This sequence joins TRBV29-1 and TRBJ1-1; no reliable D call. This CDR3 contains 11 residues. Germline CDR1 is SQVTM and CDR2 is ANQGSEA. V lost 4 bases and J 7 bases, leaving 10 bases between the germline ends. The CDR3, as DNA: TGCAGCGTTGCACGTGGCAGTGAAGCTTTCTTT. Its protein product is CSVARGSEAFF.

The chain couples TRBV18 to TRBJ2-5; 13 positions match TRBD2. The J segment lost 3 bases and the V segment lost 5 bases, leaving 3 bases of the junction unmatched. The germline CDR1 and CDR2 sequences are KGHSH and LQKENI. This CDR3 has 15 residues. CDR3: CASSGGTSGEETQYF. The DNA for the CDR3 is TGTGCCAGCTCAGGAGGGACTAGCGGGGAAGAGACCCAGTACTTC. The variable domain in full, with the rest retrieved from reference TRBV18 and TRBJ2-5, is NAGVMQNPRHLVRRRGQEARLRCSPMKGHSHVYWYRQLPEEGLKFMVYLQKENIIDESGMPKERFSAEFPKEGPSILRIQQVVRGDSAAYFCASSGGTSGEETQYFGPGTRLLVL.

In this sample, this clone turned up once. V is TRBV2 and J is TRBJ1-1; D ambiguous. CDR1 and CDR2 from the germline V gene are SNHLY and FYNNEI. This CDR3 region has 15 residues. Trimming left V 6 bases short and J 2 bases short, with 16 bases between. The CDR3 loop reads CASRVSSGSNTEAFF. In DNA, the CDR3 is TGTGCCAGCAGGGTCAGCTCGGGGAGTAACACTGAAGCTTTCTTT.

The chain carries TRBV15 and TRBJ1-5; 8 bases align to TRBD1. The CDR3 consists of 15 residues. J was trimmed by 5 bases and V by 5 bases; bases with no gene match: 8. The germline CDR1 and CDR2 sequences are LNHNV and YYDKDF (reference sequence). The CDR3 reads CATSRTGKGDQPQHF. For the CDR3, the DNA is TGTGCCACCAGCCGGACAGGGAAGGGGGATCAGCCCCAGCATTTT.

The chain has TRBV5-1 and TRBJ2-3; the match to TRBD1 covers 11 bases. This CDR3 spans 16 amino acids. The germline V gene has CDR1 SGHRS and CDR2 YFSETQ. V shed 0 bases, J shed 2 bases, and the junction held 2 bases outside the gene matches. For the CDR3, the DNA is TGCGCCAGCAGCTTGGGGACAGGGGGCAACACAGATACGCAGTATTTT. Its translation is CASSLGTGGNTDTQYF.

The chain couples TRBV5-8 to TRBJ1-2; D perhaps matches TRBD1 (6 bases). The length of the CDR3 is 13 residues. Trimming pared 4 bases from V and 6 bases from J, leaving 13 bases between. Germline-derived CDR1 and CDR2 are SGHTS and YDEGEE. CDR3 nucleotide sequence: TGTGCCAGCAGCAGCGCAGGGGTTAATGGCTACACCTTC. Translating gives CASSSAGVNGYTF.

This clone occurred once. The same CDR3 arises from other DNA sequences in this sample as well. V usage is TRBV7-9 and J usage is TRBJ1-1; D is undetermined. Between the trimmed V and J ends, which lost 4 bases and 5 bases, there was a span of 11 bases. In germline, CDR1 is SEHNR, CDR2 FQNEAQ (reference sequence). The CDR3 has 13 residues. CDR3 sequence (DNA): TGTGCCAGCAGCTCCCAAGGAGATACTGAAGCTTTCTTT. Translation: CASSSQGDTEAFF.

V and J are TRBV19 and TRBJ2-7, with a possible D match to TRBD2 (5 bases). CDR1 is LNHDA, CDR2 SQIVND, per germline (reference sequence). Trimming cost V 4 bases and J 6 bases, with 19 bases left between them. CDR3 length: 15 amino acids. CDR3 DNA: TGTGCCAGTAGTAGGGTCCACACTCTGAGCGGCGAGCAGTACTTC. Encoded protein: CASSRVHTLSGEQYF.

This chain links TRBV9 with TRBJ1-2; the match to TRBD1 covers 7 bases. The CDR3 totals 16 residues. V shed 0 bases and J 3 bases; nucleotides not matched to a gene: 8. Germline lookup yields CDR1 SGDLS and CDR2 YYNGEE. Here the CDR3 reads CASSVVTGEADYGYTF. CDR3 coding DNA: TGTGCCAGCAGCGTAGTCACAGGGGAGGCCGACTATGGCTACACCTTC.

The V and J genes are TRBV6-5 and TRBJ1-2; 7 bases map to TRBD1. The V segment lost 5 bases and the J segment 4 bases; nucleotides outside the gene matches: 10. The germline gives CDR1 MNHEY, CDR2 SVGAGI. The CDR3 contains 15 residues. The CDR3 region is CASSRDRDGGYGYTF. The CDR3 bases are TGTGCCAGCAGTCGCGACAGGGACGGGGGCTATGGCTACACCTTC.

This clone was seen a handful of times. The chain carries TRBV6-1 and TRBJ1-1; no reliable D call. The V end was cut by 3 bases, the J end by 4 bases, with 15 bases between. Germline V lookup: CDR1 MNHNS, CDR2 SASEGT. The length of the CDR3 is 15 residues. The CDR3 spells CASSEYGEWGTEAFF. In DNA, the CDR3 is TGTGCCAGCAGTGAGTACGGGGAATGGGGCACTGAAGCTTTCTTT.

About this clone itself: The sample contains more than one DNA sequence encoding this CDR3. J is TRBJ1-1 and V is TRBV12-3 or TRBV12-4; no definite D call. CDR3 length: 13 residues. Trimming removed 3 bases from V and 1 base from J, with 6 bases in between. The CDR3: CASSFAGNTEAFF. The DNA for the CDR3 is TGTGCCAGCAGTTTTGCGGGGAACACTGAAGCTTTCTTT.

In DNA, the CDR3 is TGTGCCAGCAGCCCAGGGGGGAGGAAGCAGTTCTTC. As protein: CASSPGGRKQFF. The rearrangement links TRBV21-1 to TRBJ2-1; TRBD1 is the table's D call, not checked against the DNA. TRBV21-1 is described as a pseudogene. CDR3 size: 12 residues.

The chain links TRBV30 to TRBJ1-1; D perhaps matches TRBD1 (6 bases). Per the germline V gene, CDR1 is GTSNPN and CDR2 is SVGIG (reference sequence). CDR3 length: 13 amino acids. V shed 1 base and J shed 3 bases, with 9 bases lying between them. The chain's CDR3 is CAWSAQGYTEAFF. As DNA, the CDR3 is TGTGCCTGGAGTGCGCAGGGGTACACTGAAGCTTTCTTT.

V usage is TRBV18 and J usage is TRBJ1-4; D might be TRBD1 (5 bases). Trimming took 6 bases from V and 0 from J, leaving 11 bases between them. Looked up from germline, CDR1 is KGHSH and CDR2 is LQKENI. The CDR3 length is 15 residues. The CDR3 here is CASSGGKATNEKLFF. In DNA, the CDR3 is TGTGCCAGCTCCGGGGGAAAGGCAACTAATGAAAAACTGTTTTTT.

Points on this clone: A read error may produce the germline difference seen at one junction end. In DNA, the CDR3 is TGTGCCAACAGTTTATTTTCGGGGTCTGAGAAGTCACCCCTCCACTTT. This codes for CANSLFSGSEKSPLHF. V gene TRBV28 combines with J gene TRBJ1-6; D ambiguous. The CDR3 is 16 amino acids. Germline V gene sequence: CDR1 MDHEN, CDR2 SYDVKM. Based on the CDR3 plus reference TRBV28 and TRBJ1-6, the full variable domain is DVKVTQSSRYLVKRTGEKVFLECVQDMDHENMFWYRQDPGLGLRLIYFSYDVKMKEKGDIPEGYSVSREKKERFSLILESASTNQTSMYLCANSLFSGSEKSPLHFGNGTRLTVT.

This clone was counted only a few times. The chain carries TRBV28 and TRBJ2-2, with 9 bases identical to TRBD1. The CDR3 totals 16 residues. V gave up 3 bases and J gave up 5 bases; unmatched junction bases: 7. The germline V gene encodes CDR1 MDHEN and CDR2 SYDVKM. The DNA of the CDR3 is TGTGCCAGCAGTTTCTCCGGGACAGGGATAACCGGGGAGCTGTTTTTT. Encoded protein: CASSFSGTGITGELFF.